This TCR beta chain was identified during a study of T cells in Graves' hyperthyroidism and ophthalmopathy. RNA transcripts were the template for amplifying TCR beta CDR3 regions. The primer set for the first-round RT-PCR of the TCR CDR3 was HTBI. TCRdb re-called the multiplex PCR reads through MiXCR, storing one row per CDR3 protein. Among around 97,000 distinct CDR3 sequences, about half were seen once, and the ten largest hold roughly 26%. This clonotype appeared many times. Germline V gives CDR1 SEHNR, CDR2 FQNEAQ (reference sequence). V lost 2 bases and J 5 bases, leaving 25 bases between the germline ends. There are 18 residues in the CDR3. A patient was excluded if there was uncontrolled infection, other autoimmune disease, pregnancy or lactation.

This receptor was obtained from a man aged 40-55 years with Graves' hyperthyroidism. Sequenced: blood. The chain recombines TRBV7-9 with TRBJ2-7; D unresolved. The CDR3 protein is CASSLWGSHPENGDEQYF. The CDR3 region has the DNA TGTGCCAGCAGCTTATGGGGTAGCCACCCCGAGAATGGTGACGAGCAGTACTTC.